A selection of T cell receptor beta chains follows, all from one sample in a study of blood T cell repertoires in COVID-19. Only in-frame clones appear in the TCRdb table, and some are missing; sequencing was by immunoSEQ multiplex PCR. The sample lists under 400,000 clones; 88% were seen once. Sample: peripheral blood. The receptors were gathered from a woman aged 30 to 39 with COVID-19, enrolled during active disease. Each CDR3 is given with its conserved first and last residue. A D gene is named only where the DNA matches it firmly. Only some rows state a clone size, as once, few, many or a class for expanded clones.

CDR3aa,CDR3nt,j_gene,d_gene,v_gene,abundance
CASSQDRATGAYNEQFF,TGCGCCAGCAGCCAAGATCGAGCCACAGGGGCCTACAATGAGCAGTTCTTC,TRBJ2-1,TRBD1,TRBV4-3,-
CASSEIQGVKLFF,TGCGCCAGCAGTGAGATACAGGGGGTAAAACTGTTTTTT,TRBJ1-4,TRBD1,TRBV10-2,-
CASSTGAGYTF,TGTGCCAGCAGTACTGGGGCAGGCTACACCTTC,TRBJ1-2,-,TRBV28,-
CASTAGRYTDTQYF,TGTGCCAGTACTGCGGGCCGCTACACAGATACGCAGTATTTT,TRBJ2-3,-,TRBV7-2,once
CASSATGYPTGTEAFF,TGTGCCAGCAGCGCCACAGGTTACCCAACCGGTACTGAAGCTTTCTTT,TRBJ1-1,-,TRBV9,-
CASSPRGRGTDTQYF,TGTGCCAGCAGCCCTAGGGGGAGGGGCACAGATACGCAGTATTTT,TRBJ2-3,-,TRBV9,-
CASSERDRGNTEAFF,TGTGCCAGCAGTGAGAGAGACAGGGGGAACACTGAAGCTTTCTTT,TRBJ1-1,TRBD1,TRBV5-4,-
CASSLMTGGTYEQYF,TGTGCCAGCAGCTTGATGACAGGAGGTACCTACGAGCAGTACTTC,TRBJ2-7,-,TRBV11-1,few
CASSQGPIQGIGGYTF,TGCGCCAGCAGCCAAGGCCCCATACAGGGGATCGGGGGCTACACCTTC,TRBJ1-2,TRBD1,TRBV4-3,-
CASSPRLAGTYEQYF,TGTGCCAGCAGCCCTAGACTAGCGGGAACCTACGAGCAGTACTTC,TRBJ2-7,TRBD2,TRBV7-2,-
CASSLGTLAADTQYF,TGCGCCAGCAGCTTGGGGACACTGGCCGCAGATACGCAGTATTTT,TRBJ2-3,-,TRBV5-1,-
CASSRGKLNTEAFF,TGTGCCAGTAGTAGAGGCAAACTGAACACTGAAGCTTTCTTT,TRBJ1-1,-,TRBV19,-
CASSQDRRTGATEAFF,TGCGCCAGCAGCCAAGATAGGAGGACAGGGGCCACTGAAGCTTTCTTT,TRBJ1-1,TRBD1,TRBV4-3,-
CASSLERNTGELFF,TGTGCCAGCAGCTTAGAGAGGAACACCGGGGAGCTGTTTTTT,TRBJ2-2,-,TRBV7-2,-
CASSRPGQRGWETQYF,TGTGCCAGCAGCCGACCCGGGCAAAGGGGGTGGGAGACCCAGTACTTC,TRBJ2-5,-,TRBV7-9,-
CAWSPGTGMYNEQFF,TGTGCCTGGAGTCCCGGGACAGGGATGTACAATGAGCAGTTCTTC,TRBJ2-1,TRBD1,TRBV30,once
CASSYRQSYEQYF,TGTGCCAGCAGTTACAGACAGTCCTACGAGCAGTACTTC,TRBJ2-7,-,TRBV27,-